The next 12 T cell receptor beta chains were all read from a single sample in a study of blood T cell repertoires in COVID-19. The table came from immunoSEQ multiplex PCR; TCRdb's copy has only in-frame clones and leaves some out. The table includes 120,000 to 150,000 clones, 85% to 90% detected once. The source material was peripheral blood. Source of these receptors: a human donor in a cohort sampled during active COVID-19.

The chain joins TRBV6-8 to TRBJ2-7, with a weak D call TRBD2 (6 bases). Germline V CDR1 and CDR2: MNHGY, SAAAGT. The CDR3 totals 13 residues. The germline V and J ends were trimmed by 5 bases and 9 bases, with 17 bases remaining between them. The CDR3 DNA reads as TGTGCCAGCAGTGAGCTGCGGGACCGGAGGCAGTACTTC. It translates to CASSELRDRRQYF.

This clone was counted once. The rearrangement joins TRBV7-9 to TRBJ2-5; TRBD1 matches 8 bases. With 5 bases clipped from V and 4 bases from J, the junction kept 3 bases outside the gene matches. The germline CDR1 and CDR2 sequences are SEHNR and FQNEAQ (reference sequence). The CDR3 runs 13 residues. In DNA, the CDR3 is TGTGCCAGCAGCAGAGGACAGGGAGAGACCCAGTACTTC. Its translation is CASSRGQGETQYF.

The V call is TRBV28, the J call TRBJ1-3, with 8 nucleotides matching TRBD1. With 5 bases clipped from V and 1 base from J, the junction kept 16 bases outside the gene matches. This CDR3 comprises 19 residues. Germline CDR1 MDHEN, CDR2 SYDVKM. The CDR3 bases are TGTGCCAGCAGTACGAGGACAGGGAAAATTGTCAAGTCTGGAAACACCATATATTTT. Translating gives CASSTRTGKIVKSGNTIYF.

The genes are TRBV6-2 or TRBV6-3 and TRBJ1-2, with D possibly TRBD1 on 5 matching bases. Trimming left V 5 bases short and J 1 base short, with 8 bases between. CDR1 is MNHEY and CDR2 is SVGEGT in the germline V gene. CDR3 length: 13 amino acids. This CDR3 reads CASSTTDNYGYTF. DNA for the CDR3: TGTGCCAGCAGTACGACAGATAACTATGGCTACACCTTC.

J is TRBJ2-3 and V is TRBV7-2; D gene unclear. This CDR3 contains 13 residues. V was cut by 5 bases and J by 6 bases, with 12 bases left in between. Looked up from germline, CDR1 is SGHTA and CDR2 is FQGNSA. Here the CDR3 DNA reads TGTGCCAGCAGCCGAGGAGACGGGGATACGCAGTATTTT. Its translation: CASSRGDGDTQYF.

This clone turned up a few times. The chain has TRBV7-3 and TRBJ1-1, with unresolved D. CDR3 size: 17 residues. Germline assignment: CDR1 SGHTA and CDR2 FQGTGA. V gave up 4 bases and J gave up 1 base, with 19 bases separating them. The CDR3 DNA reads as TGTGCCAGCAGCTCCCGGGATCTGGGCGCTGGGAACACTGAAGCTTTCTTT. Its protein product is CASSSRDLGAGNTEAFF.

The genes are TRBV12-5 and TRBJ2-5, with TRBD2 matching over 9 bases. Germline V gene sequence: CDR1 LGHNT, CDR2 FRNRAP. The trim removed 1 base at V and 2 bases at J, leaving 26 bases unmatched. The CDR3 runs 23 residues. Here the CDR3 reads CASGLARTDPGLAGTKQQETQYF. CDR3 coding DNA: TGTGCTAGTGGTTTGGCCCGGACAGACCCTGGGCTAGCGGGGACCAAGCAACAAGAGACCCAGTACTTC.

The chain couples TRBV18 to TRBJ1-5; D may be TRBD1 (5 bases). The ends were cut back, 1 base at V and 3 bases at J, with 7 bases in the middle. This CDR3 spans 14 amino acids. CDR1 is KGHSH, CDR2 LQKENI, per germline. The chain's CDR3 is CASSPLRDNQPQHF. The CDR3 region has the DNA TGTGCCAGCTCACCACTCAGGGACAATCAGCCCCAGCATTTT. The whole variable domain, filled in from reference TRBV18 and TRBJ1-5, reads NAGVMQNPRHLVRRRGQEARLRCSPMKGHSHVYWYRQLPEEGLKFMVYLQKENIIDESGMPKERFSAEFPKEGPSILRIQQVVRGDSAAYFCASSPLRDNQPQHFGDGTRLSIL.

This chain joins TRBV12-3 or TRBV12-4 and TRBJ1-1; 10 bases match TRBD1. Trimming at V came to 4 bases and at J to 5 bases, leaving 1 base not matched to a gene. The CDR3 spans 13 residues. The CDR3 sequence is CASSWTGGTEAFF. CDR3 DNA sequence: TGTGCCAGCAGTTGGACAGGGGGGACTGAAGCTTTCTTT.

The chain carries TRBV3-1 (or the pseudogene TRBV3-2) and TRBJ2-1, with D perhaps TRBD2 (6 bases). V dropped 0 bases and J dropped 0 bases, with 9 bases sitting between them. Germline V gives CDR1 LGHDT, CDR2 YNNKEL (reference sequence). CDR3 length: 16 residues. The CDR3 protein is CASSQEPAGSYNEQFF. DNA of the CDR3: TGTGCCAGCAGCCAAGAACCAGCGGGCTCCTACAATGAGCAGTTCTTC.

This clone was detected once. The chain combines TRBV7-9 with TRBJ1-1, with D unresolved. Germline V gives CDR1 SEHNR, CDR2 FQNEAQ (reference sequence). The CDR3 extends over 15 amino acids. V was pared by 2 bases and J by 1 base, with 11 bases between. CDR3 bases: TGTGCCAGCAGCTTAATTTATACGGGGAACACTGAAGCTTTCTTT. Amino acid sequence: CASSLIYTGNTEAFF.

This clone was detected a few times. The V gene is TRBV7-3, the J gene TRBJ1-1; 7 nucleotides align to TRBD1. The CDR3 contains 16 residues. V lost 5 bases to trimming and J lost 5 bases; unmatched junction nucleotides: 14. Germline values: CDR1 SGHTA, CDR2 FQGTGA. The CDR3 is CASSALVLQGGTEAFF. The CDR3 DNA reads as TGTGCCAGCAGCGCACTCGTGCTGCAGGGGGGAACTGAAGCTTTCTTT.